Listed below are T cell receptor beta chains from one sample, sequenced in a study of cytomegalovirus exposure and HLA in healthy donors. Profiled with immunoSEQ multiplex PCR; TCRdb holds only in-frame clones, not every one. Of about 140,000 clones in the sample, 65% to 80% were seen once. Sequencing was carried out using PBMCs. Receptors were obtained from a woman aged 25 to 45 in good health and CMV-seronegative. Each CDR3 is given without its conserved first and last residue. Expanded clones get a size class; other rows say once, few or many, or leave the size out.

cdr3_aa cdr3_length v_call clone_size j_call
ASSPTGVLGEKLF 13 TRBV5-1 few TRBJ1-4
ASSYGRTGNYGYT 13 TRBV6-5 . TRBJ1-2
ASSSLGGGSYNEQF 14 TRBV7-6 once TRBJ2-1
ASSETGWTEAF 11 TRBV6-1 . TRBJ1-1
ASSLGQGTWTDTQY 14 TRBV7-8 . TRBJ2-3
AWGRGQAGELF 11 TRBV30 once TRBJ2-2
ASSHRDKSYNEQF 13 TRBV5-1 . TRBJ2-1
ASSQRQGPSPKQGYNEQF 18 TRBV4-1 . TRBJ2-1
ASSLTGGGGTQY 12 TRBV7-3 few TRBJ2-5
ASSRQTGRTEAF 12 TRBV7-9 . TRBJ1-1